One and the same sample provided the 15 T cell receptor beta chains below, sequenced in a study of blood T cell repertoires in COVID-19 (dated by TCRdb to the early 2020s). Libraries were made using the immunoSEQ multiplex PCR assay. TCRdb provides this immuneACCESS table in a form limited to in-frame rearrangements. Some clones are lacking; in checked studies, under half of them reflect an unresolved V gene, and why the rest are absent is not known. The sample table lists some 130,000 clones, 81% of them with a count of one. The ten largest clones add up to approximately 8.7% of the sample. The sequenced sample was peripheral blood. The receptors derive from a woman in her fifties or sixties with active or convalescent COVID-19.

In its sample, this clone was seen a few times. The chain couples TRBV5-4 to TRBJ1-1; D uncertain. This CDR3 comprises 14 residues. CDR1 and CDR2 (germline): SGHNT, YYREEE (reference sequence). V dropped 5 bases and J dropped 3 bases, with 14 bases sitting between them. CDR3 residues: CASRPVGEDTEAFF. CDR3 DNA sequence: TGTGCCAGCAGACCTGTCGGGGAGGACACTGAAGCTTTCTTT. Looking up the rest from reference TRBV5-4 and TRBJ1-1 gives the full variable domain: ETGVTQSPTHLIKTRGQQVTLRCSSQSGHNTVSWYQQALGQGPQFIFQYYREEENGRGNFPPRFSGLQFPNYSSELNVNALELDDSALYLCASRPVGEDTEAFFGQGTRLTVV.

CDR3 bases: TGTGCCAGCAGTTCCGGGACTAGCGGGGTTGATACGCAGTATTTT. It yields the protein CASSSGTSGVDTQYF. The genes are TRBV7-2 and TRBJ2-3; 13 bases align to TRBD2. The V gene end was trimmed by 6 bases and the J gene end by 6 bases; junction bases not matched to a gene: 6. From germline, CDR1 is SGHTA and CDR2 FQGNSA. The CDR3 is 15 residues long.

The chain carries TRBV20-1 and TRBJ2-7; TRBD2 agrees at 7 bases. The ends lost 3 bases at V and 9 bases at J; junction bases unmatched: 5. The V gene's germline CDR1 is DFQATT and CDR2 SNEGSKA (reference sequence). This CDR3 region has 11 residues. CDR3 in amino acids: CSASWRGGQYV. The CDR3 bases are TGCAGTGCTAGTTGGCGCGGGGGGCAGTACGTC.

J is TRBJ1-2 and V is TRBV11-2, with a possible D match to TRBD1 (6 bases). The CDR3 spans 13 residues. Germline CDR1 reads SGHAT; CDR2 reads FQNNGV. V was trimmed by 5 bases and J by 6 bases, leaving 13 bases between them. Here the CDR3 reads CASSQITGNGYTF. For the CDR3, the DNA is TGTGCCAGCAGCCAGATAACAGGGAATGGCTACACCTTC.

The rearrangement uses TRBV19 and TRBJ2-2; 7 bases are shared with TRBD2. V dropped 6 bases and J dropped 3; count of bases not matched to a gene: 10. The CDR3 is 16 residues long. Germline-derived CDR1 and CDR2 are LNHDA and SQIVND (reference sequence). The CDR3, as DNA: TGTGCCAGTAGCAAAAGGGCTAGCGGACACACCGGGGAGCTGTTTTTT. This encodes CASSKRASGHTGELFF. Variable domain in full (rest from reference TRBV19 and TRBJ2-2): DGGITQSPKYLFRKEGQNVTLSCEQNLNHDAMYWYRQDPGQGLRLIYYSQIVNDFQKGDIAEGYSVSREKKESFPLTVTSAQKNPTAFYLCASSKRASGHTGELFFGEGSRLTVL.

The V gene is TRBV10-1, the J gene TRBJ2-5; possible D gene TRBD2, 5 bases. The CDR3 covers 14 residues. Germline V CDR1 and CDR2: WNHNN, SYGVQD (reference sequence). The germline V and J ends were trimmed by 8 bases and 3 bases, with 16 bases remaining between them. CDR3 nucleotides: TGCGCCAGCGCACCCCTTAGCGCGGAAGAGACCCAGTACTTC. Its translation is CASAPLSAEETQYF.

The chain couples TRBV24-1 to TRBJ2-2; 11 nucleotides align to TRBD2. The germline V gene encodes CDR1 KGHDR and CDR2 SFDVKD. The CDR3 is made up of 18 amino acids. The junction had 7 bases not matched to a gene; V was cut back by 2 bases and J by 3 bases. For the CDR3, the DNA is TGTGCCACCAGTGATTGGGGTAGCGGGGGGGCCGACACCGGGGAGCTGTTTTTT. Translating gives CATSDWGSGGADTGELFF.

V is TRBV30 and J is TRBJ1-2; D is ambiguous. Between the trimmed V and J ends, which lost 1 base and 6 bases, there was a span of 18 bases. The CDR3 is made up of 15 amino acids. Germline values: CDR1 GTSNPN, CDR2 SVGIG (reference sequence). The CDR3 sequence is CAWSDRRPTPDGYTF. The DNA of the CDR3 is TGTGCCTGGAGTGATCGGAGACCAACCCCTGATGGCTACACCTTC.

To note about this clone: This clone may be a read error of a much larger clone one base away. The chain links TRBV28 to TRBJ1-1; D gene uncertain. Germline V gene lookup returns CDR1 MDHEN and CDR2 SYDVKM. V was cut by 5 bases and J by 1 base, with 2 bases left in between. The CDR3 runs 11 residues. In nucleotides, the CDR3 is TGTGCCAGCAGTCGGAACACTGAAGCTTTCTTT. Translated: CASSRNTEAFF. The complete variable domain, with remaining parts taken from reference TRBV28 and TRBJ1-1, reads DVKVTQSSRYLVKRTGEKVFLECVQDMDHENMFWYRQDPGLGLRLIYFSYDVKMKEKGDIPEGYSVSREKKERFSLILESASTNQTSMYLCASSRNTEAFFGQGTRLTVV.

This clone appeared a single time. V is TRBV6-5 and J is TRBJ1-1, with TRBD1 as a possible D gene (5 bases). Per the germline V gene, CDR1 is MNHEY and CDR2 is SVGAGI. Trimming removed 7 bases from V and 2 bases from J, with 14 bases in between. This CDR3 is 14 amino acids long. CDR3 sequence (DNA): TGTGCCAGCATCCGCCCGACAGTTAACACTGAAGCTTTCTTT. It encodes CASIRPTVNTEAFF.

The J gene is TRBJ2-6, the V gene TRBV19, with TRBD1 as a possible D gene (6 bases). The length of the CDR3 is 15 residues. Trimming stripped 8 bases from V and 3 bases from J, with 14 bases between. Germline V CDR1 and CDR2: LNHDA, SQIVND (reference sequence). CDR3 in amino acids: CASRRQAYGANVLTF. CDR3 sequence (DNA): TGTGCCAGTCGGAGACAGGCTTATGGGGCCAACGTCCTGACTTTC. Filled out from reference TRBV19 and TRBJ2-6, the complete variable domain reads DGGITQSPKYLFRKEGQNVTLSCEQNLNHDAMYWYRQDPGQGLRLIYYSQIVNDFQKGDIAEGYSVSREKKESFPLTVTSAQKNPTAFYLCASRRQAYGANVLTFGAGSRLTVL.

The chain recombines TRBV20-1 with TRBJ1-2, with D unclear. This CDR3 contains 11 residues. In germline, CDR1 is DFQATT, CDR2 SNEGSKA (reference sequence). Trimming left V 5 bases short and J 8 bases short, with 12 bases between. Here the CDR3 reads CSASLPGGYTF. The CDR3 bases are TGCAGTGCTTCCCTCCCCGGGGGCTACACCTTC.

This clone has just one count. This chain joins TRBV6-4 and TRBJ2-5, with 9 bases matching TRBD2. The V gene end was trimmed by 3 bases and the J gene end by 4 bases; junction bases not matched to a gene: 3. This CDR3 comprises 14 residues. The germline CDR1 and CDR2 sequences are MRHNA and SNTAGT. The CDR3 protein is CASSETTSGETQYF. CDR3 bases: TGTGCCAGCAGTGAAACGACTAGCGGAGAGACCCAGTACTTC.

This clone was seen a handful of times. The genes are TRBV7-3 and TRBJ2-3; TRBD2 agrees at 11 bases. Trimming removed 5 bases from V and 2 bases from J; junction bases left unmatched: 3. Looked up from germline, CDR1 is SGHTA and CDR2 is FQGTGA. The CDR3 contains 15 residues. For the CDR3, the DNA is TGTGCCAGCAGCGGTAGCGGGAGGGCCACAGATACGCAGTATTTT. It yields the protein CASSGSGRATDTQYF.

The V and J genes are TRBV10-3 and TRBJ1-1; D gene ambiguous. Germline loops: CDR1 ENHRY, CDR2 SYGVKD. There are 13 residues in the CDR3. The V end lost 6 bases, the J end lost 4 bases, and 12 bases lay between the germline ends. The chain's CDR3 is CAIRIQSGTEAFF. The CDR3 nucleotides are TGTGCCATCAGAATACAGAGCGGCACTGAAGCTTTCTTT.